This T cell receptor (beta chain) is drawn from a study of T cell responses to AZD1222 COVID-19 vaccine. General observations from the study: The breadth and depth of Spike-specific TCRs increased once two AZD1222 doses had been given. Just a handful of people given AZD1222 tested seropositive at baseline. Most donors were white British and more were female, and clonal diversity was possibly underestimated.

Regarding this clone: Its target is not known.

This CDR3 is 14 amino acids long. Germline-derived CDR1 and CDR2 are SGDLS and YYNGEE. V lost 3 bases and J lost 6, with 13 bases in between. Repertoires were generated with immunoSEQ multiplex PCR, while TCRdb's copy carries only in-frame clones and drops some. The data hold fewer than 100,000 clones, with less than 85% observed a single time. Here the sequenced sample was peripheral blood, taken 28 days after the second AZD1222 dose. The TCR comes from an adult who received the AZD1222 COVID-19 vaccine. The chain links TRBV9 to TRBJ1-5, with D possibly TRBD1 on 5 matching bases. The CDR3 nucleotides are TGTGCCAGCAGCGATGGGACTGACTTTCAGCCCCAGCATTTT. Residues: CASSDGTDFQPQHF.